The present T cell receptor (beta chain) was sequenced within a study of shared clonotypes between healthy human individuals. Study-level points and caveats: Generation of non-shared clonotypes was less probable than generation of clonotypes shared by all four donors.

The donor population consisted of healthy HIV-negative adults with no recent acute infections or vaccinations. Partitioning of CD4+ cells yielded a CD45RA+ naive subset and a CD45RA-negative memory subset. Regarding this clone: Its antigen is not known.

The CDR3 runs to 12 residues. Per germline, CDR1 SGDLS and CDR2 YYNGEE. V was shortened by 1 base and J by 8 bases, with 9 bases between the two germline ends. Evenly divided among several immunoSEQ plates was the genomic DNA of each subset. TCRdb's table, derived via immunoSEQ multiplex PCR, lists solely in-frame clones and lacks some. The sample lists roughly 1,100,000 clones, 70% to 80% occurring once. The sample taken for sequencing was memory CD4+ T cells sorted from blood. Subset defined: CD45RA-negative fraction. The source is a man aged 18 to 30 in good health. The chain carries TRBV9 and TRBJ1-2, with no clear D. The CDR3 loop is CASSVMEHGYTF. Written as DNA, the CDR3 is TGTGCCAGCAGCGTAATGGAGCACGGCTACACCTTC.